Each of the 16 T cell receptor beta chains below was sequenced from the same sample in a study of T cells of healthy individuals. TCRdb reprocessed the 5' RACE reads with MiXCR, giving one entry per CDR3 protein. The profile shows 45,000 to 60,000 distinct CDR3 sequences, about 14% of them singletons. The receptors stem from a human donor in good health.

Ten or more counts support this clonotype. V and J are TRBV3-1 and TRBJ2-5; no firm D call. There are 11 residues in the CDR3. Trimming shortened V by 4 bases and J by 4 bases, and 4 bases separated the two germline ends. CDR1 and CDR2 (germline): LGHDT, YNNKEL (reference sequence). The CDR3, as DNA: TGTGCCAGCAGCCTATCAGAGACCCAGTACTTC. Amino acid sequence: CASSLSETQYF.

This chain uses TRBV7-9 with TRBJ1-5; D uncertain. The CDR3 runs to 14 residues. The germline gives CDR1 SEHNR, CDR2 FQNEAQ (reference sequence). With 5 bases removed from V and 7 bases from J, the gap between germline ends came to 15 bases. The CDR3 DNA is TGTGCCAGCAGCCTGGGAGGGCAAGGACAGCCCCAGCATTTT. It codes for CASSLGGQGQPQHF.

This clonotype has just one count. CDR3 nucleotide sequence: TGTGCCAGCAGCGGGAGGACAGAATTTCCCTACGAGCAGTACTTC. Translation gives CASSGRTEFPYEQYF. The V call is TRBV6-5, the J call TRBJ2-7; maybe TRBD2 (7 bases). Trimming took 6 bases from V and 2 from J, leaving 17 bases between them. CDR1 and CDR2 from the germline V gene are MNHEY and SVGAGI. The CDR3 is made up of 15 amino acids.

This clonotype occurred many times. The CDR3: CASSQERGYEQYF. DNA for the CDR3: TGCGCCAGCAGCCAAGAGAGGGGCTACGAGCAGTACTTC. V usage is TRBV4-1 and J usage is TRBJ2-7; D possibly matches TRBD1 or TRBD2 (5 bases each). Between the trimmed V and J ends, which lost 0 bases and 3 bases, there was a span of 6 bases. The CDR3 runs to 13 residues. CDR1 and CDR2 from the germline V gene are MGHRA and YSYEKL.

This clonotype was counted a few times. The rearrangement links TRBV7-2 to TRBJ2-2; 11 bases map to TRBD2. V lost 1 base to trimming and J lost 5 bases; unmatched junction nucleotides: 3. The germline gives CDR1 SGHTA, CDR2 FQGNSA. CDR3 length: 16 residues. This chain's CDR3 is CASSLVASGRTGELFF. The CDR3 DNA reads TGTGCCAGCAGCTTAGTAGCTAGCGGGAGGACCGGGGAGCTGTTTTTT.

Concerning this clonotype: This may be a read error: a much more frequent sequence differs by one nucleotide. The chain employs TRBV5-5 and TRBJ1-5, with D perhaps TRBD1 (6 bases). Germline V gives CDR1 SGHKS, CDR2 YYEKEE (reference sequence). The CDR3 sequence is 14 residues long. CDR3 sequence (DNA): TGTGCCTGCAGCTTGGCAGGGGGCAATCAGCCCCAGCATTTT. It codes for CACSLAGGNQPQHF.

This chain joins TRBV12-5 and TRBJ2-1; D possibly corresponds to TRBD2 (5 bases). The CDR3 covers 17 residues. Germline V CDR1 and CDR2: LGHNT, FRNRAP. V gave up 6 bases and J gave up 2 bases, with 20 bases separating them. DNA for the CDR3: TGTGCTAGTGGCGACTCCAGTTTTCGGGAAACCTACAATGAGCAGTTCTTC. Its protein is CASGDSSFRETYNEQFF.

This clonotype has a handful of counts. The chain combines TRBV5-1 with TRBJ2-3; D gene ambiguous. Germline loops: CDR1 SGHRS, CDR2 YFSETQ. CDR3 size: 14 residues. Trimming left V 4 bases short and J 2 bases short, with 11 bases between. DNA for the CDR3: TGCGCCAGCAGCCTGGGCGAACACACAGATACGCAGTATTTT. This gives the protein CASSLGEHTDTQYF.

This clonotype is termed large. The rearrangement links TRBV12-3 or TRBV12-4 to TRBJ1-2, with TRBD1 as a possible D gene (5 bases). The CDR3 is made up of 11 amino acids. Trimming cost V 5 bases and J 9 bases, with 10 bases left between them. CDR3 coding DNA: TGTGCCAGCAGTCCCGGGACCAGCTACACCTTC. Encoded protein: CASSPGTSYTF.

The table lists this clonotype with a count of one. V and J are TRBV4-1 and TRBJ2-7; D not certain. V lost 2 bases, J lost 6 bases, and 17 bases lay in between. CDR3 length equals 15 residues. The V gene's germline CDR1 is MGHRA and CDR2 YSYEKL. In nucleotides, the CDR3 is TGCGCCAGCAGCCAACCTCGGTGGGCGCGTCGCGAGCAGTACTTC. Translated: CASSQPRWARREQYF.

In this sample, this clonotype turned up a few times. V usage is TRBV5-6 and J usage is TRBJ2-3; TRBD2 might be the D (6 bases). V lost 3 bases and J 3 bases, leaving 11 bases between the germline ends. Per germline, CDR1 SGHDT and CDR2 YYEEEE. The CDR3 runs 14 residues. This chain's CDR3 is CASSSGVRTDTQYF. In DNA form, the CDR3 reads TGTGCCAGCAGCTCGGGGGTAAGGACAGATACGCAGTATTTT.

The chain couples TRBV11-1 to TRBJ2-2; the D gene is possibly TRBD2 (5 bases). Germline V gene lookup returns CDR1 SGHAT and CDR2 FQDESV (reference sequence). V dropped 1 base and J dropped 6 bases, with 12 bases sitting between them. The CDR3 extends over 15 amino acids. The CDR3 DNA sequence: TGTGCCAGCAGCTTAGAGGGTGGAGGAGCCGGGGAGCTGTTTTTT. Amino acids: CASSLEGGGAGELFF.

Here the CDR3 DNA reads TGTGCCAGCAGCGTAGAAGGCAGCTCGGCCATTCAGTACTTC. Its translation is CASSVEGSSAIQYF. The chain is built from TRBV9 and TRBJ2-4; D unresolved. Germline CDR1 and CDR2: SGDLS and YYNGEE. The ends were cut back, 0 bases at V and 9 bases at J, with 13 bases in the middle. The CDR3 spans 14 residues. Together with reference TRBV9 and TRBJ2-4, the CDR3 gives the full variable domain: DSGVTQTPKHLITATGQRVTLRCSPRSGDLSVYWYQQSLDQGLQFLIQYYNGEERAKGNILERFSAQQFPDLHSELNLSSLELGDSALYFCASSVEGSSAIQYFGAGTRLSVL.

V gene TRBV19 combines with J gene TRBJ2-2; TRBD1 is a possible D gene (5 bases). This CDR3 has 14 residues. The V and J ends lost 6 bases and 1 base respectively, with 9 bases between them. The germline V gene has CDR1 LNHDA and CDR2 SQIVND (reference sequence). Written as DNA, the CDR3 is TGTGCCAGTAGGAGACAGTTGAACACCGGGGAGCTGTTTTTT. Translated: CASRRQLNTGELFF.

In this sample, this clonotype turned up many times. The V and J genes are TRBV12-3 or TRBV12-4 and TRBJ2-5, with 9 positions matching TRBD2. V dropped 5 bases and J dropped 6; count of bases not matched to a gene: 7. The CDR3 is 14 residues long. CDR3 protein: CASSPGTSSKTQYF. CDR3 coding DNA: TGTGCCAGCAGTCCCGGGACTAGCAGCAAGACCCAGTACTTC.

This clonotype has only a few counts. The CDR3 protein is CASSYESTEAFF. The CDR3 nucleotides are TGTGCCAGCAGTTACGAATCCACTGAAGCTTTCTTT. V is TRBV6-5 and J is TRBJ1-1, with D hard to call. Deletions cut 2 bases from V and 4 bases from J, with 5 bases between. The CDR3 sequence is 12 residues long. Germline V gene sequence: CDR1 MNHEY, CDR2 SVGAGI.